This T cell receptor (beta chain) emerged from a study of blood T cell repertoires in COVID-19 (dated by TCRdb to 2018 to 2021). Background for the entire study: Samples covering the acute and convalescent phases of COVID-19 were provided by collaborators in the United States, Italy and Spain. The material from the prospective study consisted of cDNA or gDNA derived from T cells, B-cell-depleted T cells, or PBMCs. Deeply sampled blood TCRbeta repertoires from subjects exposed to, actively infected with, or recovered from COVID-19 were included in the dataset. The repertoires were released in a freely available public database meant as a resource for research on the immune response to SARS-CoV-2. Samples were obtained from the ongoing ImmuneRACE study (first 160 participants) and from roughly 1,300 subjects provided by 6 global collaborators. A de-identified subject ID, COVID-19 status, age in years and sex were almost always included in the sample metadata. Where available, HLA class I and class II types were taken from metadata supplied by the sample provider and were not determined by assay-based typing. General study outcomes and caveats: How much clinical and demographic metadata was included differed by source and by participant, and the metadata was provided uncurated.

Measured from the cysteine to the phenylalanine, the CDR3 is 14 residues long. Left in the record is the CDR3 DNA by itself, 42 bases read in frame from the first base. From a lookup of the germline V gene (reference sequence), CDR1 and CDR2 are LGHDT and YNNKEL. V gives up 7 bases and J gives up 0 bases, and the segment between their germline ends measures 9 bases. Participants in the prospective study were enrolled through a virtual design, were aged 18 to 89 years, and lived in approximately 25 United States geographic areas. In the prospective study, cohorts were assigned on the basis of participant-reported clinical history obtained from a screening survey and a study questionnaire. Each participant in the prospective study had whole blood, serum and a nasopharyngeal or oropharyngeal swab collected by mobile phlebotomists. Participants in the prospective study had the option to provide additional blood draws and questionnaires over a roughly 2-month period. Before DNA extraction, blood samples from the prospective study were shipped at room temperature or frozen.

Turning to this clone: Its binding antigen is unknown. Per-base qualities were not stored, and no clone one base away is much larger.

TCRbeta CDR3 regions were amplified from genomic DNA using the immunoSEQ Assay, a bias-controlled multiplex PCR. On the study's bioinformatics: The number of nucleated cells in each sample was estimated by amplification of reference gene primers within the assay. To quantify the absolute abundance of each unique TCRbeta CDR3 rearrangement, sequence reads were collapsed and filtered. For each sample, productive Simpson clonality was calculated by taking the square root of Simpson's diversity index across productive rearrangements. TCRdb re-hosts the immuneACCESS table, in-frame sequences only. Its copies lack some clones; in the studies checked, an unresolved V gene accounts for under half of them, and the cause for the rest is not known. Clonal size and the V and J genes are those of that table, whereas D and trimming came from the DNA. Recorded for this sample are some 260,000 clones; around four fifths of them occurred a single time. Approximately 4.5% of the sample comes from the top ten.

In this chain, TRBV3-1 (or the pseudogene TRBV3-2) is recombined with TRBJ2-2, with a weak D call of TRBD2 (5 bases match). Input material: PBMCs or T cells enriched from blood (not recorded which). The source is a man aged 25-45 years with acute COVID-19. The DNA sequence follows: TGTGCCAGCAAAAGCGGTCCGAACACCGGGGAGCTGTTTTTT. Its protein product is CASKSGPNTGELFF.